This TCR beta chain emerged from a study of cytomegalovirus exposure and HLA in healthy donors. Healthy bone marrow donors made up the donors. Findings and caveats of the study: Among immune exposure information, only CMV serostatus was available. In an earlier analysis, most TCR beta V segments were productive about 90% or about 30% of the time. Across donors, presence/absence analyses took sequencing depth to be roughly uniform.

With 60 Vbeta and 13 Jbeta primers, the PCR was carried out. Assay: immunoSEQ multiplex PCR; the TCRdb copy retains only in-frame clones and omits some. The data contain about 160,000 clones, over 75% of them singletons. Details on this clone: What it binds is unknown. At the DNA level, this CDR3 is encoded by other sequences in the same sample as well.

CDR1 KGHSH and CDR2 LQKENI come from the germline V gene. V lost 2 bases, J lost 8 bases, and 1 base stayed unmatched. The CDR3 loop spans 12 amino acids. The sequenced material came from PBMCs. This rearrangement joins TRBV18 to TRBJ1-1; 8 bases match TRBD1. This sequence originates from a man aged 45-65 years in good health and CMV-seropositive. CDR3 nucleotides: TGTGCCAGCTCACCAAGGACAGGGGAAGCTTTCTTT. Amino acids: CASSPRTGEAFF.